This T cell receptor (beta chain) is drawn from a study of CD4+ T cells in melanoma. Overall study results and limits: A reported correlation linked neoantigen-specific CD4+ T cells to CD8+, macrophage and B cell function. Reportedly, melanoma neoantigen-specific CD4+ T cells showed varied differentiation states.

Some clones are missing from TCRdb's copy, which holds only in-frame ones; the method was immunoSEQ multiplex PCR. The sample records 110,000 to 150,000 clones, about nine tenths being singletons. This clone has a handful of counts. Its antigen is as yet unknown. Germline-derived CDR1 and CDR2 are SGHAT and FQNNGV. J gave up 5 bases and V 4 bases, and 14 bases lay outside the gene matches. CDR3 size: 17 residues. The V and J genes are TRBV11-2 and TRBJ2-1; TRBD1 aligns across 7 bases. The source is a human donor with melanoma. The CDR3 DNA sequence: TGTGCCAGCAGCTCATATGGGAGTGGGGACAGCGACAATGAGCAGTTCTTC. It is translated as CASSSYGSGDSDNEQFF. Drawing the rest from reference TRBV11-2 and TRBJ2-1, the complete variable domain is EAGVAQSPRYKIIEKRQSVAFWCNPISGHATLYWYQQILGQGPKLLIQFQNNGVVDDSQLPKDRFSAERLKGVDSTLKIQPAKLEDSAVYLCASSSYGSGDSDNEQFFGPGTRLTVL.